One and the same sample provided the 5 T cell receptor beta chains below, sequenced in a study of beta chain features in type 1 diabetes. Findings and limits, study-wide: A moderate, significant TCRB CDR3 shortening appeared in type 1 diabetes across four CD4+ subsets.

Sequenced material consisted of expressed TCRB transcripts (all of the isolated RNA was reverse transcribed). Repertoires were generated with immunoSEQ multiplex PCR, while TCRdb's copy carries only in-frame clones and drops some. The sample has under 300,000 clones; under 13% are singletons. Which antigens these TCRs recognize remains unknown. Sequenced material: naive CD4+ T cells from blood. The receptor set was obtained from a man between 25 and 39 years old with type 1 diabetes.

The chain couples TRBV28 to TRBJ2-7, with TRBD2 identical over 12 bases. After removal of 5 bases from V and 6 bases from J, the junction contained 8 bases not matched to a gene. Germline V gene data show CDR1 as MDHEN and CDR2 as SYDVKM. This CDR3 has 15 residues. The CDR3 here is CASSTLAGGLLEQYF. CDR3 DNA sequence: TGTGCCAGCAGTACCCTAGCGGGGGGGCTTCTCGAGCAGTACTTC.

This clone was seen more than once but under ten times. The chain carries TRBV5-6 and TRBJ2-5, with D possibly matching TRBD1 (5 bases). The CDR3 spans 13 residues. The germline CDR1 and CDR2 sequences are SGHDT and YYEEEE. Trimming removed 4 bases at V and 9 bases at J, with 16 bases between. The CDR3 bases are TGTGCCAGCAGCACAGGACCGACGGCGGCCCAGTACTTC. Protein sequence: CASSTGPTAAQYF.

J is TRBJ1-1 and V is TRBV7-2; TRBD1 is a possible D gene (5 bases). Per the germline V gene, CDR1 is SGHTA and CDR2 is FQGNSA. V lost 5 bases and J lost 1, with 8 bases in between. This CDR3 has 13 amino acids. The CDR3 region has the DNA TGTGCCAGCAGCCCACAGGCGAACACTGAAGCTTTCTTT. Protein sequence: CASSPQANTEAFF.

In its sample, this clone was seen a few times. CDR3 region: CASSLIGELFF. The DNA for the CDR3 is TGTGCCAGCAGTTTAATCGGGGAGCTGTTTTTT. The chain employs TRBV25-1 and TRBJ2-2; D is undetermined. From germline, CDR1 is MGHDK and CDR2 SYGVNS. Between the trimmed V and J ends, which lost 5 bases and 7 bases, there was a span of 5 bases. The CDR3 spans 11 residues.

DNA for the CDR3: TGTGCCAGCAGCTCAAAGACCGGGCAGGGCGTCCACGAGCAGTACTTC. Protein sequence: CASSSKTGQGVHEQYF. The chain is built from TRBV4-2 and TRBJ2-7; D is perhaps TRBD1 (5 bases). The CDR3 sequence is 16 residues long. The V end was cut by 5 bases, the J end by 5 bases, with 22 bases between. Looked up from germline, CDR1 is LGHNA and CDR2 is YNFKEQ.